This T cell receptor beta chain was observed in a study of T cell responses to AZD1222 COVID-19 vaccine. This CDR3 comprises 16 residues. Germline lookup yields CDR1 SGHDT and CDR2 YYEEEE. The V gene end was trimmed by 4 bases and the J gene end by 0 bases; junction bases not matched to a gene: 6. The data were produced by immunoSEQ multiplex PCR, yet TCRdb's version contains in-frame clones alone and is incomplete. The data show around 260,000 clones, 93% seen once. Regarding the study as a whole: Unmutated variant regions reportedly attract nearly half of all spike-specific TCRs. The donor cohort was predominantly white British with a female majority, and clonal diversity may have been underestimated. Spike was spanned by vaccine-associated CD4 TCRs, with dominance at 160-218 and 743-854.

Turning to this clone: The antigen remains undetermined.

This TCR came from an adult in good health. The rearrangement links TRBV5-6 to TRBJ2-3; 9 nucleotides agree with TRBD2. The source was peripheral blood, collected on day 0 of AZD1222 vaccination. The CDR3 coding sequence is TGTGCCAGCAGCCGGAGAGCGGGGGGTAGCACAGATACGCAGTATTTT. Its translation is CASSRRAGGSTDTQYF. The variable domain in full, completed from reference TRBV5-6 and TRBJ2-3, reads DAGVTQSPTHLIKTRGQQVTLRCSPKSGHDTVSWYQQALGQGPQFIFQYYEEEERQRGNFPDRFSGHQFPNYSSELNVNALLLGDSALYLCASSRRAGGSTDTQYFGPGTRLTVL.